This record looks at one T cell receptor beta chain sequence and its context. As processed by the authors: Researchers report that nucleated cell counts were estimated from reference gene primer amplification. Data came from immunoSEQ multiplex PCR; TCRdb stores just in-frame clones and leaves some out. V and J calls and clone size are copied from that table; D and trimming were computed from the DNA. The sample has approximately 460,000 clones, approximately 89% seen once. The source of the sample is a study of blood T cell repertoires in COVID-19. Study details: Spain, Italy and the United States supplied samples that represented acute and convalescent COVID-19. T cells, B-cell-depleted T cells, or PBMCs supplied cDNA or gDNA.

The CDR3 sequence is 17 residues long. Trimming at V came to 0 bases and at J to 4 bases, leaving 9 bases not matched to a gene. Germline CDR1 reads SGDLS; CDR2 reads YYNGEE. The Seattle patients, enrolled during active infection, were followed longitudinally. This receptor was identified in a man in his late teens or twenties with COVID-19, enrolled during active disease. The specimen sequenced was peripheral blood. This sequence joins TRBV9 and TRBJ2-1; TRBD2 matches 8 bases. CDR3 sequence: CASSVGGVAGLYNEQFF. CDR3 bases: TGTGCCAGCAGCGTAGGAGGGGTAGCGGGACTATACAATGAGCAGTTCTTC.